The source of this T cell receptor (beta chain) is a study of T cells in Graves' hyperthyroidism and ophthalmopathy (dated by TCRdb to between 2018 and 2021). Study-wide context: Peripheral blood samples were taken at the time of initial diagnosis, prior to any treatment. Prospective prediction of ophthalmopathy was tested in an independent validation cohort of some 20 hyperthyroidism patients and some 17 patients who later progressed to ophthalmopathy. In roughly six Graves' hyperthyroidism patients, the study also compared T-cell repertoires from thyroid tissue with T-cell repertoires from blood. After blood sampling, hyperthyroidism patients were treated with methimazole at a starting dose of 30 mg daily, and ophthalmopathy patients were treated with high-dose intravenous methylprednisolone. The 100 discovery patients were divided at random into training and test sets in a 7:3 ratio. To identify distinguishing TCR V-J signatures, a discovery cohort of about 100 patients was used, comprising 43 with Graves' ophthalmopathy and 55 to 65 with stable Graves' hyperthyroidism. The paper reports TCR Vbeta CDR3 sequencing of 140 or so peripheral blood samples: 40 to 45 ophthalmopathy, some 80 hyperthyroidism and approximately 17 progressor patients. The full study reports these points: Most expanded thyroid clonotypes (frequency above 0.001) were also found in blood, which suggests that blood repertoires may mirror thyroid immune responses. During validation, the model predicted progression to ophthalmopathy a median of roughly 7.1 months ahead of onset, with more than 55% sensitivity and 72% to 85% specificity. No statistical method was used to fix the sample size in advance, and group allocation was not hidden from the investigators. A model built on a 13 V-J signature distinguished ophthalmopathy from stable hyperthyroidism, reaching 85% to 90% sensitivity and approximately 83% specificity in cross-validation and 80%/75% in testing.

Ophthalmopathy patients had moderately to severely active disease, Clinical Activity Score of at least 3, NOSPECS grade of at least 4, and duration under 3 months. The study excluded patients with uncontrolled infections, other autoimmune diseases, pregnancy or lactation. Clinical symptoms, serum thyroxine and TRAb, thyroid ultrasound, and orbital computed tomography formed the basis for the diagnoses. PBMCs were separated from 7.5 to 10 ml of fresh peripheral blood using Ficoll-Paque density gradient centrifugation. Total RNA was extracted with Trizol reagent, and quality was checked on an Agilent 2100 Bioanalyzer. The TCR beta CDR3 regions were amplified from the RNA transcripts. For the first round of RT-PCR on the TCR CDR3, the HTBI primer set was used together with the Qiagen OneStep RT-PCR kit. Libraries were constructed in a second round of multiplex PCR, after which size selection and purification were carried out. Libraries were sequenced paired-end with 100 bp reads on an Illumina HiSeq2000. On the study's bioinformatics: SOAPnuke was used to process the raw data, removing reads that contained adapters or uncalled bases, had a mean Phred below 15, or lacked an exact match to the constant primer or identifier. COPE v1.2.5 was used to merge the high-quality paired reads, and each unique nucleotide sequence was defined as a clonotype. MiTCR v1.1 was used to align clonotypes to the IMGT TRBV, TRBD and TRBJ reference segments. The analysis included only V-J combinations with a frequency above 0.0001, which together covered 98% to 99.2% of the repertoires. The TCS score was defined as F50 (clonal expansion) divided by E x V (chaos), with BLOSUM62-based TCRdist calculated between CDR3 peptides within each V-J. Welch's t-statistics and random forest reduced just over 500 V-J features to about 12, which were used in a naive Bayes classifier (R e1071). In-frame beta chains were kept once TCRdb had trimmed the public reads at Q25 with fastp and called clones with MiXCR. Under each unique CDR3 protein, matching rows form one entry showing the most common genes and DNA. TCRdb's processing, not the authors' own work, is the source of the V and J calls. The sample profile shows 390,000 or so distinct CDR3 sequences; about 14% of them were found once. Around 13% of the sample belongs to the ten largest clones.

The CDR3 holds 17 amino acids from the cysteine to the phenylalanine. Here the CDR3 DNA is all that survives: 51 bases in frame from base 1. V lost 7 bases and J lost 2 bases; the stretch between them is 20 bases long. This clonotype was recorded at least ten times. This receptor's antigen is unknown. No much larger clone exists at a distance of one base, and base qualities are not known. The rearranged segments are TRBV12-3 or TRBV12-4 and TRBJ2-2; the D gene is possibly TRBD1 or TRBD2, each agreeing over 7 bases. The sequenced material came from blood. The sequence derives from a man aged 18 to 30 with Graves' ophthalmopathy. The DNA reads TGTGCCAGCAACTCCGAGGGGGGGGACAGCAACACCGGGGAGCTGTTTTTT. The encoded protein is CASNSEGGDSNTGELFF.